This is a list of T cell receptor beta chains from one sample in a study of blood T cell repertoires in COVID-19. Here immunoSEQ multiplex PCR was the method, and the copy in TCRdb shows in-frame clones only, minus some. The sample carries 300,000 to 350,000 clones, over 75% recorded once. The source material was peripheral blood. Receptors were obtained from a woman younger than 45 with COVID-19, enrolled during active disease. CDR3s include the opening cysteine and the closing phenylalanine or tryptophan. The order of the fields is J gene, V gene, clone size, D gene, CDR3 protein, CDR3 DNA. D genes are given only for firm matches. The size of a clone is reported for some rows only, either as once, few or many, or as a class for expanded clones.

J gene: TRBJ2-3; V gene: TRBV10-3; clone size: NA; D gene: TRBD2; CDR3 protein: CAISDSLAGGLSTDTQYF; CDR3 DNA: TGTGCCATCAGTGACTCACTAGCGGGAGGCCTTAGCACAGATACGCAGTATTTT
J gene: TRBJ1-4; V gene: TRBV7-8; clone size: NA; D gene: TRBD1; CDR3 protein: CASSLASGGGIEKLFF; CDR3 DNA: TGTGCCAGCAGCTTAGCGTCAGGGGGAGGTATTGAAAAACTGTTTTTT
J gene: TRBJ1-1; V gene: TRBV29-1; clone size: NA; D gene: NA; CDR3 protein: CSVRTNTEAFF; CDR3 DNA: TGCAGCGTTAGGACTAACACTGAAGCTTTCTTT
J gene: TRBJ2-2; V gene: TRBV2; clone size: NA; D gene: TRBD2; CDR3 protein: CASSDSGRSTGELFF; CDR3 DNA: TGTGCCAGCAGTGATAGCGGGAGAAGCACCGGGGAGCTGTTTTTT
J gene: TRBJ1-6; V gene: TRBV6-6; clone size: NA; D gene: TRBD1; CDR3 protein: CASSYLDRDSPLHF; CDR3 DNA: TGTGCCAGCAGTTACTTGGACAGGGATTCACCCCTCCACTTT
J gene: TRBJ2-2; V gene: TRBV5-5; clone size: few; D gene: TRBD1; CDR3 protein: CASSLAAGGANTGELFF; CDR3 DNA: TGTGCCAGCAGCTTGGCCGCAGGGGGAGCGAACACCGGGGAGCTGTTTTTT
J gene: TRBJ2-7; V gene: TRBV7-9; clone size: NA; D gene: NA; CDR3 protein: CASSFNRYEQYF; CDR3 DNA: TGTGCCAGCAGCTTTAACAGATACGAGCAGTACTTC
J gene: TRBJ2-7; V gene: TRBV10-3; clone size: NA; D gene: NA; CDR3 protein: CAIGSAGPYEQYF; CDR3 DNA: TGTGCCATCGGGTCGGCGGGACCCTACGAGCAGTACTTC
J gene: TRBJ2-7; V gene: TRBV5-1; clone size: NA; D gene: NA; CDR3 protein: CASSPGWDEQYF; CDR3 DNA: TGCGCCAGCAGCCCAGGGTGGGACGAGCAGTACTTC
J gene: TRBJ2-3; V gene: TRBV5-1; clone size: NA; D gene: NA; CDR3 protein: CASSLDRASTDTQYF; CDR3 DNA: TGCGCCAGCAGCTTGGATAGAGCTAGCACAGATACGCAGTATTTT
J gene: TRBJ1-5; V gene: TRBV6-5; clone size: once; D gene: NA; CDR3 protein: CASSLTPGNQPQHF; CDR3 DNA: TGTGCCAGCAGCCTGACACCTGGAAATCAGCCCCAGCATTTT
J gene: TRBJ2-7; V gene: TRBV4-2; clone size: once; D gene: NA; CDR3 protein: CASSQRIQDEQYF; CDR3 DNA: TGTGCCAGCAGCCAACGGATTCAGGATGAGCAGTACTTC
J gene: TRBJ1-5; V gene: TRBV5-1; clone size: few; D gene: NA; CDR3 protein: CASRRDTENQPQHF; CDR3 DNA: TGCGCCAGCAGGAGGGACACGGAAAATCAGCCCCAGCATTTT
J gene: TRBJ2-7; V gene: TRBV5-5; clone size: NA; D gene: TRBD2; CDR3 protein: CASSPGLQNDYEQYF; CDR3 DNA: TGTGCCAGCAGCCCGGGACTACAAAACGACTACGAGCAGTACTTC
J gene: TRBJ1-6; V gene: TRBV7-2; clone size: NA; D gene: NA; CDR3 protein: CASSLGARGTYNSPLHF; CDR3 DNA: TGTGCCAGCAGCTTAGGGGCACGGGGGACCTATAATTCACCCCTCCACTTT
J gene: TRBJ2-1; V gene: TRBV28; clone size: once; D gene: TRBD2; CDR3 protein: CASSSRLAGGRGNEQFF; CDR3 DNA: TGTGCCAGCAGTTCAAGACTAGCGGGAGGGAGGGGCAATGAGCAGTTCTTC
J gene: TRBJ1-1; V gene: TRBV5-1; clone size: once; D gene: NA; CDR3 protein: CASSLSPGGTEAFF; CDR3 DNA: TGCGCCAGCAGCTTGAGTCCGGGGGGAACTGAAGCTTTCTTT
J gene: TRBJ1-5; V gene: TRBV7-2; clone size: NA; D gene: NA; CDR3 protein: CASSRDISNQPQHF; CDR3 DNA: TGTGCCAGCAGTCGGGACATAAGCAATCAGCCCCAGCATTTT
J gene: TRBJ1-4; V gene: TRBV7-9; clone size: NA; D gene: NA; CDR3 protein: CAAGTASNEKLFF; CDR3 DNA: TGTGCCGCGGGGACGGCGTCTAATGAAAAACTGTTTTTT
J gene: TRBJ2-3; V gene: TRBV7-2; clone size: NA; D gene: NA; CDR3 protein: CASSLALSTDTQYF; CDR3 DNA: TGTGCCAGCAGCTTAGCGTTATCTACAGATACGCAGTATTTT
J gene: TRBJ2-2; V gene: TRBV7-2; clone size: NA; D gene: TRBD2; CDR3 protein: CASSPSLAGGLNTGELFF; CDR3 DNA: TGTGCCAGCAGCCCATCCCTAGCGGGGGGCCTGAACACCGGGGAGCTGTTTTTT
J gene: TRBJ2-3; V gene: TRBV6-2/TRBV6-3; clone size: NA; D gene: NA; CDR3 protein: CASSTITDTQYF; CDR3 DNA: TGTGCCAGCAGCACAATCACAGATACGCAGTATTTT
J gene: TRBJ2-1; V gene: TRBV12-3/TRBV12-4; clone size: NA; D gene: NA; CDR3 protein: CASSFSNEQFF; CDR3 DNA: TGTGCCAGCAGTTTCAGCAATGAGCAGTTCTTC
J gene: TRBJ2-7; V gene: TRBV30; clone size: NA; D gene: NA; CDR3 protein: CAWSGTSTGPGEQYF; CDR3 DNA: TGTGCCTGGAGTGGGACCTCGACAGGCCCGGGTGAGCAGTACTTC
J gene: TRBJ2-1; V gene: TRBV10-1; clone size: NA; D gene: NA; CDR3 protein: CASLGGVDNEQFF; CDR3 DNA: TGCGCCAGCTTAGGGGGAGTCGACAATGAGCAGTTCTTC
J gene: TRBJ1-1; V gene: TRBV11-2; clone size: NA; D gene: NA; CDR3 protein: CASTPRSNTEAFF; CDR3 DNA: TGTGCCAGCACCCCCCGTTCGAACACTGAAGCTTTCTTT
J gene: TRBJ1-1; V gene: TRBV25-1; clone size: NA; D gene: NA; CDR3 protein: CASRAWTELNTEAFF; CDR3 DNA: TGTGCCAGCAGAGCTTGGACAGAGTTAAACACTGAAGCTTTCTTT
J gene: TRBJ1-2; V gene: TRBV18; clone size: NA; D gene: NA; CDR3 protein: CASSPGTRDYGYTF; CDR3 DNA: TGTGCCAGCTCCCCAGGGACAAGGGACTATGGCTACACCTTC
J gene: TRBJ1-1; V gene: TRBV7-3; clone size: NA; D gene: NA; CDR3 protein: CASRAGTNTEAFF; CDR3 DNA: TGTGCCAGCAGGGCTGGTACGAACACTGAAGCTTTCTTT
J gene: TRBJ2-2; V gene: TRBV5-5; clone size: NA; D gene: TRBD2; CDR3 protein: CASSSMPGLAGSGELFF; CDR3 DNA: TGTGCCAGCAGCTCCATGCCGGGACTAGCGGGCTCCGGGGAGCTGTTTTTT
J gene: TRBJ2-1; V gene: TRBV7-2; clone size: NA; D gene: TRBD2; CDR3 protein: CACREASGRYGQFF; CDR3 DNA: TGTGCCTGCCGGGAGGCTAGCGGGAGGTATGGGCAGTTCTTC
J gene: TRBJ1-3; V gene: TRBV6-2/TRBV6-3; clone size: NA; D gene: TRBD1; CDR3 protein: CASSYSDREIIHSGNTIYF; CDR3 DNA: TGTGCCAGCAGTTACTCGGACAGGGAGATCATTCACTCTGGAAACACCATATATTTT
J gene: TRBJ1-1; V gene: TRBV5-4; clone size: NA; D gene: NA; CDR3 protein: CASSPPGGNTEAFF; CDR3 DNA: TGTGCCAGCAGCCCCCCGGGTGGGAACACTGAAGCTTTCTTT
J gene: TRBJ1-1; V gene: TRBV19; clone size: NA; D gene: NA; CDR3 protein: CASSARGYTEAFF; CDR3 DNA: TGTGCCAGTAGCGCAAGGGGGTACACTGAAGCTTTCTTT
J gene: TRBJ1-4; V gene: TRBV25-1; clone size: NA; D gene: NA; CDR3 protein: CASSDRVSEKLFF; CDR3 DNA: TGTGCCAGCAGTGACAGGGTTTCTGAAAAACTGTTTTTT
J gene: TRBJ2-7; V gene: TRBV19; clone size: NA; D gene: NA; CDR3 protein: CASSIDPQATTYEQYF; CDR3 DNA: TGTGCCAGTAGTATAGATCCCCAGGCGACCACCTACGAGCAGTACTTC
J gene: TRBJ2-7; V gene: TRBV29-1; clone size: NA; D gene: NA; CDR3 protein: CSVEDSYEQYF; CDR3 DNA: TGCAGCGTTGAAGACAGCTACGAGCAGTACTTC
J gene: TRBJ1-5; V gene: TRBV30; clone size: once; D gene: TRBD1; CDR3 protein: CAWSVGDRVQPQHF; CDR3 DNA: TGTGCCTGGAGTGTCGGGGACAGGGTTCAGCCCCAGCATTTT
J gene: TRBJ2-7; V gene: TRBV13; clone size: NA; D gene: NA; CDR3 protein: CASSQGDSRSYEQYF; CDR3 DNA: TGTGCCAGCAGCCAAGGAGACTCTAGGTCCTACGAGCAGTACTTC
J gene: TRBJ1-1; V gene: TRBV30; clone size: NA; D gene: NA; CDR3 protein: CAWSIRTGAEAFF; CDR3 DNA: TGTGCCTGGAGTATAAGGACGGGGGCTGAAGCTTTCTTT
J gene: TRBJ2-7; V gene: TRBV3-1/TRBV3-2; clone size: NA; D gene: TRBD2; CDR3 protein: CASSQLLGLVLYEQYF; CDR3 DNA: TGTGCCAGCAGCCAACTTTTGGGACTAGTCCTCTACGAGCAGTACTTC
J gene: TRBJ2-2; V gene: TRBV6-5; clone size: NA; D gene: TRBD2; CDR3 protein: CASTLAGGTGELFF; CDR3 DNA: TGTGCCAGCACCCTAGCGGGAGGTACCGGGGAGCTGTTTTTT
J gene: TRBJ2-1; V gene: TRBV4-1; clone size: NA; D gene: NA; CDR3 protein: CASSQDPGGNEQFF; CDR3 DNA: TGCGCCAGCAGCCAAGATCCAGGAGGCAATGAGCAGTTCTTC
J gene: TRBJ2-1; V gene: TRBV27; clone size: NA; D gene: TRBD1; CDR3 protein: CASRSGTGGYNEQFF; CDR3 DNA: TGTGCCAGCAGGTCCGGGACAGGGGGCTACAATGAGCAGTTCTTC
J gene: TRBJ2-1; V gene: TRBV2; clone size: NA; D gene: TRBD2; CDR3 protein: CASSRGGRAYNEQFF; CDR3 DNA: TGTGCCAGCAGTCGGGGGGGTCGGGCCTACAATGAGCAGTTCTTC
J gene: TRBJ2-1; V gene: TRBV14; clone size: NA; D gene: NA; CDR3 protein: CASSLRTGKGNNEQFF; CDR3 DNA: TGTGCCAGCAGCCTGCGGACGGGAAAGGGTAACAATGAGCAGTTCTTC
J gene: TRBJ2-1; V gene: TRBV21-1; clone size: NA; D gene: NA; CDR3 protein: CASSPQTSGRDNEQFF; CDR3 DNA: TGTGCCAGCAGCCCACAGACTAGCGGGAGGGACAATGAGCAGTTCTTC
J gene: TRBJ1-1; V gene: TRBV5-1; clone size: NA; D gene: NA; CDR3 protein: CASSLGPTNTEAFF; CDR3 DNA: TGCGCCAGCAGCTTGGGCCCTACTAACACTGAAGCTTTCTTT
J gene: TRBJ1-2; V gene: TRBV7-9; clone size: NA; D gene: NA; CDR3 protein: CASSTGQFVGYGYTF; CDR3 DNA: TGTGCCAGCAGCACAGGACAGTTCGTGGGGTATGGCTACACCTTC